This entry concerns a single T cell receptor beta chain. Only in-frame clones appear in the TCRdb table, and some are missing; sequencing was by immunoSEQ multiplex PCR. Of fewer than 90,000 clones in the sample, approximately 93% were seen once. The V gene end was trimmed by 4 bases and the J gene end by 2 bases; junction bases not matched to a gene: 5. Germline CDR1 SGHRS, CDR2 YFSETQ. The CDR3 spans 14 residues. This entry comes from a study of T cell changes during pregnancy in multiple sclerosis. The origin of this receptor is a female donor in good health, enrolled as a control in a pregnancy study. The sample here was peripheral blood, taken after pregnancy. V is TRBV5-1 and J is TRBJ1-2, with 7 nucleotides matching TRBD1. CDR3 residues: CASSPGQANYGYTF. Here the CDR3 DNA reads TGCGCCAGCAGCCCTGGACAGGCGAACTATGGCTACACCTTC. Full variable domain (rest looked up from reference TRBV5-1 and TRBJ1-2): KAGVTQTPRYLIKTRGQQVTLSCSPISGHRSVSWYQQTPGQGLQFLFEYFSETQRNKGNFPGRFSGRQFSNSRSEMNVSTLELGDSALYLCASSPGQANYGYTFGSGTRLTVV.